This TCR beta chain came from a study of graft-versus-host responses after intestinal transplantation. Germline trimming cut 0 bases from V and 11 bases from J; bases unmatched to any gene: 5. The germline CDR1 and CDR2 sequences are SGHDT and YYEEEE. The CDR3 extends over 13 amino acids. Libraries were prepared by immunoSEQ multiplex PCR; TCRdb keeps only in-frame clonotypes and omits some of them. The profile shows 20,000 or so clones, about nine tenths of them singletons. The sequencing here drew on PBMCs, taken around 350 days after transplant. The V gene is TRBV5-6, the J gene TRBJ2-1, with 7 bases matching TRBD1. The source is a human patient who received an intestinal transplant, so some T cells may come from the graft donor. The CDR3 bases are TGTGCCAGCAGCTTGGAGGTGGGACAGCAGCAGTTCTTC. Its translation: CASSLEVGQQQFF.